This T cell receptor (beta chain) was captured by sequencing in a study of blood T cell repertoires in COVID-19. About the study: Sources were T cells, B-cell-depleted T cells, or PBMCs; the material itself was cDNA or gDNA.

The sample holds a few counts of this clone. Per the original methods: Nucleated cell counts were estimated from reference gene primer amplification. The method was immunoSEQ multiplex PCR; TCRdb's version includes in-frame clones alone and lacks a portion of them. V and J calls and clone size are given by that table; D and trimming were obtained from the DNA. The profile shows some 300,000 clones, 90% of them singletons. The TCR was taken from a woman between 45 and 65 years old with COVID-19, enrolled during active disease. Source material: peripheral blood.

In nucleotides, the CDR3 is TGCAGCGTTTCTTCGTCAGGGGGGATTAACTATGGCTACACCTTC. It is translated as CSVSSSGGINYGYTF. The chain has TRBV29-1 and TRBJ1-2; 7 positions agree with TRBD1. The germline CDR1 and CDR2 sequences are SQVTM and ANQGSEA. This CDR3 has 15 amino acids. V lost 5 bases and J lost 1; bases outside the gene matches: 10.